This T cell receptor (beta chain) comes out of a study of T cell clusters in autoimmune cytopenias. Overall study context: TRB sequencing had a median approximately 50,000 reads and about 2,500 distinct clonotypes per sample.

Germline CDR1 is LNHNV and CDR2 is YYDKDF (reference sequence). The length of the CDR3 is 11 residues. TRB was amplified from approximately 250 ng of peripheral blood genomic DNA per sample. One tube held mixed TRB-A and TRB-B primer pools for touch-down PCR. From the multiplex PCR reads, TCRdb lists one entry per CDR3 protein and no DNA. Here the sample table reports 1,000 to 1,400 distinct CDR3 sequences. J is TRBJ2-3 and V is TRBV15. The receptor comes from a human donor with an autoimmune cytopenia or autoimmune hepatitis (not recorded which). Sequencing was performed on peripheral blood. The CDR3 protein is CATSRDDTQYF.